This T cell receptor (beta chain) was recovered during a study of sequential checkpoint blockade in melanoma (dated by TCRdb to between 2018 and 2020). Regarding the study in general: Patients were randomized 1:1 to first-line nivolumab followed by ipilimumab (arm A) or ipilimumab followed by nivolumab (arm B). Both trial sequences were followed by maintenance nivolumab. The study at large found these results: Larger, independent patient cohorts are needed to validate the response-prediction model that combines TCR metrics and mutation burden.

The treatment or condition label corresponds to: randomized to nivolumab then ipilimumab (arm A) or the reverse (arm B). Prior DNA-damaging chemotherapy had not been received by any trial patient. Thawed PBMCs were sorted on a FACS Aria II flow cytometer to isolate live CD3+CD8+ cells negative for CD19 and CD56. Samples came from patients with melanoma in CheckMate 064, a randomized, open-label phase II trial of sequential checkpoint blockade. Peripheral blood mononuclear cells were collected by leukapheresis, purified with Ficoll-Paque, and frozen in human serum with about 9.2% DMSO. Immediately after sorting, the purity of sorted blood CD3+CD8+ cells was verified to be >98%, after which DNA was extracted. Comment on this clone: Its antigen specificity is not known. Base qualities are not provided; no much larger clone lies one nucleotide away.

For this chain, trimming is 6 bases at the V end and 4 bases at the J end, and the number of junction bases without a gene match is 8. The CDR3 runs 15 residues from the cysteine to the phenylalanine. Just the 45-base CDR3 DNA is kept, in frame starting at base 1. From a lookup of the germline V gene, CDR1 and CDR2 are MNHEY and SVGAGI. The immunoSEQ Assay was used to immunosequence TCRbeta CDR3 regions from genomic DNA. Genomic DNA was amplified by bias-controlled multiplex PCR before high-throughput sequencing. Processing in the source paper ran as follows. To quantify the absolute abundance of each unique TCRbeta CDR3 region, the sequences were collapsed and filtered. Clonality, defined as 1 minus Pielou's evenness, was calculated using only productive rearrangements. A previously published method was used to identify clones with significantly greater frequencies in on-treatment samples than in baseline samples. The immuneACCESS repertoire file appears here via TCRdb, limited to in-frame rearrangements. These files lack a portion of the clones; in checked studies, under half of the deficit traces to unresolved V genes, and the cause of the others is not known. D and trimming come from the DNA, and the V and J calls and clone size come from that table. The sample table contains 9,500 to 15,000 clones; only one count was recorded for approximately 79% of them. The ten biggest clones cover under 60% of the sample.

The chain couples TRBV6-5 to TRBJ2-1, and TRBD1 aligns with 8 junction nucleotides. This clonotype originated in a human donor with melanoma. The material was CD8+ T cells sorted from blood (inferred from file names), obtained from a patient given nivolumab and ipilimumab in sequence. CDR3 protein: CASSQQGGRYNEQFF. In nucleotide form, the sequence is TGTGCCAGCAGCCAACAGGGGGGTCGATACAATGAGCAGTTCTTC.